Reported below is one T cell receptor (beta chain). Its antigen is as yet unknown. Amplification of TCR beta CDR3 regions was performed using RNA transcripts as template. HTBI primers were used for first-round RT-PCR of the TCR CDR3. TCRdb independently ran MiXCR on the multiplex PCR reads; one entry per CDR3 protein. Of roughly 570,000 distinct CDR3 sequences listed, 40% to 55% are singletons. Exclusions: uncontrolled infection, other autoimmune disease, pregnancy, lactation. Thyroid ultrasound, orbital computed tomography, clinical symptoms, and serum thyroxine and TRAb underpinned diagnoses. Germline loops: CDR1 SQVTM, CDR2 ANQGSEA. CDR3 length: 11 residues. V was pared by 3 bases and J by 3 bases, with 6 bases between. The source of the sample is a study of T cells in Graves' hyperthyroidism and ophthalmopathy. Study-wide results and limits: Model predictions of ophthalmopathy came a median approximately 6 months before onset. Blood held most thyroid clonotypes expanded above 0.001 frequency.

Sequencing was done on a sample of peripheral blood or thyroid tissue (not recorded which). This TCR came from an adult woman with Graves' disease, either hyperthyroidism or ophthalmopathy (not recorded which). The V call is TRBV29-1, the J call TRBJ2-7, with D uncertain. The DNA for the CDR3 is TGCAGCGTTGAGGCGGACTACGAGCAGTACTTC. It specifies CSVEADYEQYF.